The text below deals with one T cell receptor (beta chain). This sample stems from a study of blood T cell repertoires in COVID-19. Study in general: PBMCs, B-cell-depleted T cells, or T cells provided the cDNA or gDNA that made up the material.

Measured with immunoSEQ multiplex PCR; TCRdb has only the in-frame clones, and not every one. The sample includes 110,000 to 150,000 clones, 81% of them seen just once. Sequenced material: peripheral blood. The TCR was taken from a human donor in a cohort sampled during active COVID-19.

Written as DNA, the CDR3 is TGTGCCAGCAGCTTCGGGGACTCCCCGCGGAATCAGCCCCAGCATTTT. Its protein product is CASSFGDSPRNQPQHF. J is TRBJ1-5 and V is TRBV7-2; D is perhaps TRBD1 (5 bases). The V gene lost 3 bases and the J gene lost 4 bases, with 16 bases spanning the gap. The CDR3 length is 16 residues. CDR1 and CDR2 (germline): SGHTA, FQGNSA.